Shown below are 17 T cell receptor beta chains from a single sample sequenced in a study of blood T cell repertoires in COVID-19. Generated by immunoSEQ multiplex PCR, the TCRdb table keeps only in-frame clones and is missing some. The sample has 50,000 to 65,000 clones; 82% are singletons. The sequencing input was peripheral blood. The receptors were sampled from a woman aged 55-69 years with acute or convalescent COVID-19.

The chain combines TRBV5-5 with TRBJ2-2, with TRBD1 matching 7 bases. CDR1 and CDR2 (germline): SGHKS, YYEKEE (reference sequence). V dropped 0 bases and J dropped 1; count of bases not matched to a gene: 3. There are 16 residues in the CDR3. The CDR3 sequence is CASSLVPGGNTGELFF. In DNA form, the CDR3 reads TGTGCCAGCAGCTTGGTTCCAGGGGGGAACACCGGGGAGCTGTTTTTT.

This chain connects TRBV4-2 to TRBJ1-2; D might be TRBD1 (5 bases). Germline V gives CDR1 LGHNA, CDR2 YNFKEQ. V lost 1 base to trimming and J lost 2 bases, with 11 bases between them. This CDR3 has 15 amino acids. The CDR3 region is CASSQGDRTNYGYTF. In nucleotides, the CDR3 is TGTGCCAGCAGCCAAGGAGACAGAACCAACTATGGCTACACCTTC.

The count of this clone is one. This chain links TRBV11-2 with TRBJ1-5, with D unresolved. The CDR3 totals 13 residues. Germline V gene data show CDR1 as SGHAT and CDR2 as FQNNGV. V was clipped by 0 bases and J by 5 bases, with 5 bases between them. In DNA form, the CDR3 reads TGTGCCAGCAGCTTAGAACTTGATCAGCCCCAGCATTTT. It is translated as CASSLELDQPQHF.

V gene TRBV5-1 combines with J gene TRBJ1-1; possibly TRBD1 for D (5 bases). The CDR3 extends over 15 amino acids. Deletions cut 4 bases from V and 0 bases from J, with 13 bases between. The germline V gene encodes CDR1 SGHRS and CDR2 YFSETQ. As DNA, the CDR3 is TGCGCCAGCAGCCCTGTCCAGGGTTTGAACACTGAAGCTTTCTTT. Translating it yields CASSPVQGLNTEAFF. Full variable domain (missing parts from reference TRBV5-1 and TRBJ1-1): KAGVTQTPRYLIKTRGQQVTLSCSPISGHRSVSWYQQTPGQGLQFLFEYFSETQRNKGNFPGRFSGRQFSNSRSEMNVSTLELGDSALYLCASSPVQGLNTEAFFGQGTRLTVV.

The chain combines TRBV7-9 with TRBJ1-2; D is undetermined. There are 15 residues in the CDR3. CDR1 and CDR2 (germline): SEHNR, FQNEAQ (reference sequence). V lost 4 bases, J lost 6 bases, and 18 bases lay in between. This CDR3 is CASSSPIKGGHGYTF. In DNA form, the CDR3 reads TGTGCCAGCAGCTCCCCGATTAAGGGAGGTCATGGCTACACCTTC. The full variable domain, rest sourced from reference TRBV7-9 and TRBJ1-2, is DTGVSQNPRHKITKRGQNVTFRCDPISEHNRLYWYRQTLGQGPEFLTYFQNEAQLEKSRLLSDRFSAERPKGSFSTLEIQRTEQGDSAMYLCASSSPIKGGHGYTFGSGTRLTVV.

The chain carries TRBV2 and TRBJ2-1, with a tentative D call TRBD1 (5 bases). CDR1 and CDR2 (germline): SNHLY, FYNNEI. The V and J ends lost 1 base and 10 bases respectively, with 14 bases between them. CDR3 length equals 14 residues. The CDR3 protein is CASSEGTRQFEQFF. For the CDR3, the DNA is TGTGCCAGCAGTGAAGGGACACGTCAATTCGAGCAGTTCTTC.

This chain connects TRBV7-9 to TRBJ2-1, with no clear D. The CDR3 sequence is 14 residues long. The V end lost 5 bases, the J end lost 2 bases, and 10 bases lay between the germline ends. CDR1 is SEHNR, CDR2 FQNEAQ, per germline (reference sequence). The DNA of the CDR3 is TGTGCCAGCAGCCAACGGTCCGCCTACAATGAGCAGTTCTTC. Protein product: CASSQRSAYNEQFF.

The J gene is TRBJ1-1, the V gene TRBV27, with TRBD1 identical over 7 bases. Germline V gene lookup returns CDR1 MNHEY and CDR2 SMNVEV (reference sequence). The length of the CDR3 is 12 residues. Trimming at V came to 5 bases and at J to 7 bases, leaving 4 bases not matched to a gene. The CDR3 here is CASSARTGEAFF. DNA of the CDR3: TGTGCCAGCAGTGCTCGGACAGGTGAAGCTTTCTTT.

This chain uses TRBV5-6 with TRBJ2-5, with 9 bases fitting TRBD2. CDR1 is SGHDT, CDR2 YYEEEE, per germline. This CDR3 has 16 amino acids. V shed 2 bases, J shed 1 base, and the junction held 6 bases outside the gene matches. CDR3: CASSFLISGGQETQYF. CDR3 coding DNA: TGTGCCAGCAGCTTCCTGATTAGCGGGGGCCAAGAGACCCAGTACTTC.

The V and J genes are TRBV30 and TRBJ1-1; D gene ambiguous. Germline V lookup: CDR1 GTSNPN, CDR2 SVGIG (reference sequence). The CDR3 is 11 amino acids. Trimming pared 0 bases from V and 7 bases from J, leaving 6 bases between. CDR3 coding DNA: TGTGCCTGGAGTGTACGAGTTGAAGCTTTCTTT. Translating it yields CAWSVRVEAFF.

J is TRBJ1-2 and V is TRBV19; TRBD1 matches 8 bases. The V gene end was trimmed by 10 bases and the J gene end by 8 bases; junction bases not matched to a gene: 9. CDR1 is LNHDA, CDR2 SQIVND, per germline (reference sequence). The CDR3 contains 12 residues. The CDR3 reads CATSDRVAGYTF. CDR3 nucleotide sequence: TGTGCCACCTCGGACAGGGTTGCCGGCTACACCTTC.

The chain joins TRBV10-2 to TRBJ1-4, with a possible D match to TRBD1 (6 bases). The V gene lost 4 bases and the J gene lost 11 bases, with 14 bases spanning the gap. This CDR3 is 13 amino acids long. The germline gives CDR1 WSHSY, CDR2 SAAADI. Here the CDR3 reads CASSGQGLEKLFF. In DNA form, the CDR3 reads TGCGCCAGCAGTGGGCAGGGGCTAGAGAAACTGTTTTTT.

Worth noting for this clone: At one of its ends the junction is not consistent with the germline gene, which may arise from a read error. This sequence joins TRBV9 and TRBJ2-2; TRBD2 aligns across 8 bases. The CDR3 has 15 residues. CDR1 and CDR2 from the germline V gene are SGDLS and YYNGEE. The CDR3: CARSPRPGGAGELFF. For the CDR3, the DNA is TGTGCCCGCAGCCCCCGGCCGGGGGGGGCCGGGGAGCTGTTTTTT.

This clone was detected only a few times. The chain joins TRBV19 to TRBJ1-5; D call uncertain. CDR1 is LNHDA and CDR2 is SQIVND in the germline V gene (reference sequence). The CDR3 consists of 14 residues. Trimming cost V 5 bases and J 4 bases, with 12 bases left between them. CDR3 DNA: TGTGCCAGTAGTCTCCCTCCCTTGAATCAGCCCCAGCATTTT. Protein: CASSLPPLNQPQHF.

The CDR3 loop is CASSPPRRDTQYF. The CDR3, as DNA: TGTGCCAGCAGCCCCCCTAGAAGGGATACGCAGTATTTT. The V call is TRBV5-6, the J call TRBJ2-3; D call uncertain. Germline loops: CDR1 SGHDT, CDR2 YYEEEE. The CDR3 extends over 13 amino acids. With 4 bases removed from V and 6 bases from J, the gap between germline ends came to 12 bases.

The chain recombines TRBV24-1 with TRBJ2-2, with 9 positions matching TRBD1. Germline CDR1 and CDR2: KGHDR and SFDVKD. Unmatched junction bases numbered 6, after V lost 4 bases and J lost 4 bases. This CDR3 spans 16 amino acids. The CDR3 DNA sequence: TGTGCCACCAGTGACGGGGGACAGGGAGTCACCGGGGAGCTGTTTTTT. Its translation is CATSDGGQGVTGELFF.

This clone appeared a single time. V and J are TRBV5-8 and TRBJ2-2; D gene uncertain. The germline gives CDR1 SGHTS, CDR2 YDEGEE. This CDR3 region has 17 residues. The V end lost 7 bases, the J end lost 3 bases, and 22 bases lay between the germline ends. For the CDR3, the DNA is TGTGCCAGCGACTCGGATTCGATCTCGAGTTACACCGGGGAGCTGTTTTTT. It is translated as CASDSDSISSYTGELFF.